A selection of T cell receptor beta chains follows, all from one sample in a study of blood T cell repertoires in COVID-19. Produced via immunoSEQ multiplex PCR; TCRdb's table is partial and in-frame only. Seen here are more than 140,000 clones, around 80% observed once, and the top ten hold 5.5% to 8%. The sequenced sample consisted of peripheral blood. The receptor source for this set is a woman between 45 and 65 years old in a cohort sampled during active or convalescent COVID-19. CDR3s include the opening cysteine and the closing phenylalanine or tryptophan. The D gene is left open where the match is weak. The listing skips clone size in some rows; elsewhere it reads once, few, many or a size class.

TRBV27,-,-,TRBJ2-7,TGTGCCAGCAGTTTTGGACCGGCGGGCTACGAGCAGTACTTC,CASSFGPAGYEQYF
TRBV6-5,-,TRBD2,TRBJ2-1,TGTGCCAGCAGCCTACTAGCGGGGGGGCCCTTGGAGCAGTTCTTC,CASSLLAGGPLEQFF
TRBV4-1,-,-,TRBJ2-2,TGCGCCAGCAGCCAAGCGCGGGGGCTCACCGGGGAGCTGTTTTTT,CASSQARGLTGELFF
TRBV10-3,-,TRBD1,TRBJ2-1,TGTGCCATCAGGACCACTGTGGGGACAGGGTCCCACAATGAGCAGTTCTTC,CAIRTTVGTGSHNEQFF
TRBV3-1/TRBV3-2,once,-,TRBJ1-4,TGTGCCAGCAGCCAGGACAGAGAAAAACTGTTTTTT,CASSQDREKLFF
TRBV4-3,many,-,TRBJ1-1,TGCGCCAGCAGCCACCAGTTGAACACTGAAGCTTTCTTT,CASSHQLNTEAFF
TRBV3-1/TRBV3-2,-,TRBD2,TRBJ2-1,TGTGCCAGCAGCCTGGGACTAGCGGGGCCTGAGCAGTTCTTC,CASSLGLAGPEQFF
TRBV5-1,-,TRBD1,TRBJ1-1,TGCGCCAGCAGCCGAACTCCCGGGACAGAGAACACTGAAGCTTTCTTT,CASSRTPGTENTEAFF
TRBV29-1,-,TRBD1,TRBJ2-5,TGCAGCGTTGAATTCAAGGACAGGCAAGAGACCCAGTACTTC,CSVEFKDRQETQYF
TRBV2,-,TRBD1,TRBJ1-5,TGTGCCAGCAGTGAAGGACAGGGGTTACAGCCCCAGCATTTT,CASSEGQGLQPQHF
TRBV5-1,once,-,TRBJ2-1,TGCGCCAGCAGCCTTAATCCGGGTCCCCGACGGCAGTTCTTC,CASSLNPGPRRQFF
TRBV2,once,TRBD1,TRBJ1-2,TGTGCCAGCAGTGGGACAGGGCGCGCTGGCTACACCTTC,CASSGTGRAGYTF
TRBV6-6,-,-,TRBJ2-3,TGTGCCAGCGAGAGTAGCACAGATACGCAGTATTTT,CASESSTDTQYF
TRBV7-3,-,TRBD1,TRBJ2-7,TGTGCCAGCAGCCCCGGGACAGGACCTTCCTACGAGCAGTACTTC,CASSPGTGPSYEQYF
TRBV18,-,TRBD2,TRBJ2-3,TGTGCCAGCTCACCACCCCTAGCGGGGGGGTCAGATACGCAGTATTTT,CASSPPLAGGSDTQYF
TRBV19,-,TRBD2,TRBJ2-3,TGTGCCACCGCCCGACTAGCGGGGGGTCGCGCAGATACGCAGTATTTT,CATARLAGGRADTQYF
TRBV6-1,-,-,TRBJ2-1,TGTGCCAGCAGTGGAGACAGTGTACCCTCCTACAATGAGCAGTTCTTC,CASSGDSVPSYNEQFF
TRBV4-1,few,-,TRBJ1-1,TGCGCCAGCAGCCAAGAGGGGCGATACATCGGTTTCTTT,CASSQEGRYIGFF
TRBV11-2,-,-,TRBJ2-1,TGTGCCAGCAGCTTAGATGGGGGGTGGAATGAGCAGTTCTTC,CASSLDGGWNEQFF
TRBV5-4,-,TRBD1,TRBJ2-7,TGTGCCAGCAGCTTAGGACAGGTGTCCTACGAGCAGTACTTC,CASSLGQVSYEQYF
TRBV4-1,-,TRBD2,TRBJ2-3,TGCGCCAGCAGCCGCCTAGCGGATTTAGGCACAGATACGCAGTATTTT,CASSRLADLGTDTQYF
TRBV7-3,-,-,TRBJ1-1,TGTGCCAGCAGCTTACAAGGGACACAGAACACTGAAGCTTTCTTT,CASSLQGTQNTEAFF
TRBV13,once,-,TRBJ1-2,TGTGCCAGCAAGGAAAGAGAGGTTTATGGCTACACCTTC,CASKEREVYGYTF
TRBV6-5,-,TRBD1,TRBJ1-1,TGTGCCAGCAGGGACAGGGGGCTAAGAAAAGCTTTCTTT,CASRDRGLRKAFF
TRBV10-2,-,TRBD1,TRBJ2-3,TGCGCCAGCAGACAGGGGGTCCTACCAGATACGCAGTATTTT,CASRQGVLPDTQYF
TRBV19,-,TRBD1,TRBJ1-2,TGTGCCAGTAGTCCGACAGGGGGCGCATTATGGTATGGCTACACCTTC,CASSPTGGALWYGYTF
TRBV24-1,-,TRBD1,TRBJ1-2,TGTGCCACCAGTGATCCCGGACAGGGGGCGACTGGCTACACCTTC,CATSDPGQGATGYTF
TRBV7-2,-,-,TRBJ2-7,TGTGCCAGCAGCTTAGCGGGGGGGCCCTACGAGCAGTACTTC,CASSLAGGPYEQYF
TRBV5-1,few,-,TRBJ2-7,TGCGCCAGCAGCTTGGGAGCCCGACAGGACGAGCAGTACTTC,CASSLGARQDEQYF
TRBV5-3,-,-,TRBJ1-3,TGTGCCAGAAGCTTGGTGGGGCCACACTCTGGAAACACCATATATTTT,CARSLVGPHSGNTIYF
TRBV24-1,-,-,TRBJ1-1,TGTGCCACCAGTTCGCCAGGGTGGAACACTGAAGCTTTCTTT,CATSSPGWNTEAFF
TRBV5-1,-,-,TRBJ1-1,TGCGCCAGCAGCTCCCGGGTGAACACTGAAGCTTTCTTT,CASSSRVNTEAFF
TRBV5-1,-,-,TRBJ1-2,TGCGCCAGCAGCTTGGCACAGGGTGGAAGGGGCTACACCTTC,CASSLAQGGRGYTF
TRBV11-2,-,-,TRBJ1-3,TGTGCCAGCAGCCGGCCGGGGGGCCATGGAAACACCATATATTTT,CASSRPGGHGNTIYF
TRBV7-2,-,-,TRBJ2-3,TGTGCCAGCAGTCACGGAGGCGGGCTCACAGATACGCAGTATTTT,CASSHGGGLTDTQYF
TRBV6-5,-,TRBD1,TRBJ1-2,TGTGCCAGCAGTTACTCGACAGGGGGGGGCTATGGCTACACCTTC,CASSYSTGGGYGYTF
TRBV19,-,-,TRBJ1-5,TGTGCCAGTAAACCTACAGGGTCCGGCGGGCAGCCCCAGCATTTT,CASKPTGSGGQPQHF
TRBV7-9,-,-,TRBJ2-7,TGTGCCAGCAGCTCCCCTGATAAACAGCTAGCGTTAAACTACGAGCAGTACTTC,CASSSPDKQLALNYEQYF
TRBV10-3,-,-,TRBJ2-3,TGTGCCATCAGTGCGAGGGGGGGTAGCGAAGATACGCAGTATTTT,CAISARGGSEDTQYF
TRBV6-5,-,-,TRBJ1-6,TGTGCCAGCAGTTACTCGACCCGGAGGAATTCACCCCTCCACTTT,CASSYSTRRNSPLHF
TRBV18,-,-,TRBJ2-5,TGTGCCAGCTCACCACCTAGCGAAGAGACCCAGTACTTC,CASSPPSEETQYF
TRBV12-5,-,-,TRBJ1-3,TGTGCTAGTGTCTCCTCGAGCTCTGGAAACACCATATATTTT,CASVSSSSGNTIYF
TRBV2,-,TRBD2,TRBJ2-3,TGTGCCAGCAGCCGGGGACTAGCGGGGATCTTCACAGATACGCAGTATTTT,CASSRGLAGIFTDTQYF
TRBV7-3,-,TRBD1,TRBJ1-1,TGTGCCAGCAGCCGACAGGGTAACACTGAAGCTTTCTTT,CASSRQGNTEAFF
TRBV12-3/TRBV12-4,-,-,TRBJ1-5,TGTGCCAGCAGTCGGAGCAATCAGCCCCAGCATTTT,CASSRSNQPQHF
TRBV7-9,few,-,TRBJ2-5,TGTGCCAGCAGCAAGAAACGCAATGCCGGGACATCGATTCTAGGAGAGACCCAGTACTTC,CASSKKRNAGTSILGETQYF
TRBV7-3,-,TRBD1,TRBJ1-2,TGTGCCAGCAGCTTCGGTGACAGGGGGCCCGGCTATGGCTACACCTTC,CASSFGDRGPGYGYTF
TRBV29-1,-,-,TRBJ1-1,TGCAGCGTCGCTGATAGGGGCGGCGGTGAAGCTTTCTTT,CSVADRGGGEAFF
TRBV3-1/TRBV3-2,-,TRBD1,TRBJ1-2,TGTGCCAGCAGCCATCTTCGATCACAGGGGGCAAGGTATGGCTACACCTTC,CASSHLRSQGARYGYTF
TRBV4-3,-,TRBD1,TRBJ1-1,TGCGCCAGCAGCCAGTCTGGGGACAGGGAAGCTTTCTTT,CASSQSGDREAFF
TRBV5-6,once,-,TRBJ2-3,TGTGCCAGCGGAAGCGGCGGCACAGATACGCAGTATTTT,CASGSGGTDTQYF
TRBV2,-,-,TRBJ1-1,TGTGCCAGACAGGCAATGAACACTGAAGCTTTCTTT,CARQAMNTEAFF
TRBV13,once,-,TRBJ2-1,TGTGCCAGCAGCTTACCGTCGGCGGGGTACTACAATGAGCAGTTCTTC,CASSLPSAGYYNEQFF
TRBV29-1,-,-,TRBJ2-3,TGCAGCGTTGAATCCTCCGGGAACACAGATACGCAGTATTTT,CSVESSGNTDTQYF
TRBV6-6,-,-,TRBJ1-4,TGTGCCAGCAGGCTCTCACAGAGCGGAAAACTGTTTTTT,CASRLSQSGKLFF
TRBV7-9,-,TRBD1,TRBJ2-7,TGTGCCAGCAGTGGAAAAAAAGGGAAGACAGGGTTCTACGAGCAGTACTTC,CASSGKKGKTGFYEQYF
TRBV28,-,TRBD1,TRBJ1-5,TGTGCCAGCGGGACAGGGGAAAATCAGCCCCAGCATTTT,CASGTGENQPQHF
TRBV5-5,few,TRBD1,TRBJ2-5,TGTGCCAGCGGGACAGCCGAAGAGACCCAGTACTTC,CASGTAEETQYF